This TCR beta chain was documented in a study of OX40 agonist ivuxolimab in advanced cancers. Study information: Dosing consisted of intravenous ivuxolimab at 0.01 to 10 mg/kg every 2 weeks. Broader study findings: Partial responders at 0.1-3.0 mg/kg had among the lowest clonal expansion. At doses 0.1 to 3.0 mg/kg, CD4+ and CD8+ clones expanded.

Using immunoSEQ multiplex PCR, the repertoire was profiled, and TCRdb retains in-frame clones only, with some absent. The profile shows some 50,000 clones, around four fifths of them singletons. Germline V gene sequence: CDR1 LNHDA, CDR2 SQIVND (reference sequence). V lost 7 bases, J lost 2 bases, and 6 bases lay in between. This CDR3 contains 12 residues. Of note for this clone: Its matching antigen is unknown.

This sequence joins TRBV19 and TRBJ1-5; no firm D call. The sequencing used CD4+ or CD8+ T cells sorted from blood, collected in a trial of the OX40 agonist ivuxolimab. This TCR came from an adult with an advanced solid tumor such as melanoma, head and neck, liver or kidney cancer. DNA of the CDR3: TGTGCCAGTAAAAGGGGCAATCAGCCCCAGCATTTT. Protein product: CASKRGNQPQHF. Full variable domain (outside the CDR3, taken from reference TRBV19 and TRBJ1-5): DGGITQSPKYLFRKEGQNVTLSCEQNLNHDAMYWYRQDPGQGLRLIYYSQIVNDFQKGDIAEGYSVSREKKESFPLTVTSAQKNPTAFYLCASKRGNQPQHFGDGTRLSIL.